The 17 T cell receptor beta chains presented below share a single source sample, sequenced in a study of graft-versus-host responses after intestinal transplantation. Their antigens are not known. This table comes from immunoSEQ multiplex PCR, and its TCRdb copy is limited to in-frame clones, with some not included. The sample shows tens of thousands of clones, about 91% of them seen only once. Sequencing used unstimulated CD8+ T cells sorted from spleen or lymph node cells, obtained before intestinal transplant. These TCRs come from a human donor who received an intestinal transplant.

The chain is built from TRBV10-1 and TRBJ2-7; possibly TRBD2 for D (6 bases). Germline CDR1 is WNHNN and CDR2 is SYGVQD (reference sequence). Trimming took off 5 bases at V and 4 bases at J, with 15 bases between the two ends. The CDR3 is 14 residues long. CDR3 in DNA: TGCGCCAGCAGTTCCGGGACTCCTGTATACGAGCAGTACTTC. Translating it yields CASSSGTPVYEQYF.

This clone has a single count. This CDR3 reads CASSVKSGVSSYNEQFF. CDR3 bases: TGTGCCAGCAGCGTAAAATCAGGGGTCAGCTCCTACAATGAGCAGTTCTTC. This chain joins TRBV9 and TRBJ2-1; perhaps TRBD1 as D (6 bases). This CDR3 is built from 17 residues. Germline assignment: CDR1 SGDLS and CDR2 YYNGEE. Trimming took off 1 base at V and 0 bases at J, with 14 bases between the two ends.

The J gene is TRBJ2-6, the V gene TRBV29-1; D gene uncertain. The germline CDR1 and CDR2 sequences are SQVTM and ANQGSEA. The CDR3 is 16 amino acids. Trimming pared 4 bases from V and 0 bases from J, leaving 13 bases between. The CDR3 DNA reads as TGCAGCGTTGTGATCTTAGCCAGCTCTGGGGCCAACGTCCTGACTTTC. Translation gives CSVVILASSGANVLTF.

V usage is TRBV7-9 and J usage is TRBJ2-1; a possible D gene is TRBD1 (6 bases). Trimming pared 0 bases from V and 5 bases from J, leaving 11 bases between. Germline-derived CDR1 and CDR2 are SEHNR and FQNEAQ (reference sequence). The CDR3 is made up of 15 amino acids. CDR3 nucleotide sequence: TGTGCCAGCAGCTTAGCGCAGAGGGGGAACAATGAGCAGTTCTTC. It translates to CASSLAQRGNNEQFF.

The V call is TRBV28, the J call TRBJ1-1; D gene uncertain. The CDR3 is 13 residues long. Trimming removed 4 bases from V and 0 bases from J, with 6 bases in between. The germline CDR1 and CDR2 sequences are MDHEN and SYDVKM. The CDR3 sequence: CASSWALNTEAFF. CDR3 DNA sequence: TGTGCCAGCAGTTGGGCTCTGAACACTGAAGCTTTCTTT.

This chain joins TRBV7-9 and TRBJ1-1; a weak D match, TRBD1 (5 bases). This CDR3 has 14 amino acids. V lost 5 bases and J lost 2, with 12 bases in between. Per germline, CDR1 SEHNR and CDR2 FQNEAQ (reference sequence). The CDR3 nucleotides are TGTGCCAGCAGCACAGTGGACAAAAACACTGAAGCTTTCTTT. This gives the protein CASSTVDKNTEAFF.

The rearrangement uses TRBV30 and TRBJ2-7; perhaps TRBD2 as D (5 bases). The germline V gene has CDR1 GTSNPN and CDR2 SVGIG (reference sequence). V gave up 0 bases and J gave up 2 bases, with 8 bases separating them. This CDR3 has 13 amino acids. CDR3 sequence: CAWSVPGTYEQYF. The DNA for the CDR3 is TGTGCCTGGAGTGTACCGGGAACCTACGAGCAGTACTTC.

The V and J genes are TRBV4-1 and TRBJ2-5; possibly TRBD1 for D (6 bases). CDR1 is MGHRA and CDR2 is YSYEKL in the germline V gene. V was shortened by 4 bases and J by 5 bases, with 14 bases between the two germline ends. CDR3 length equals 14 residues. The CDR3 DNA reads TGCGCCAGCAGCCCAGAGGGGCAGGGGGAGACCCAGTACTTC. Its translation: CASSPEGQGETQYF.

The chain employs TRBV19 and TRBJ1-5; no firm D call. Deletions cut 5 bases from V and 4 bases from J, with 12 bases between. This CDR3 spans 14 amino acids. Germline V gives CDR1 LNHDA, CDR2 SQIVND (reference sequence). CDR3 nucleotide sequence: TGTGCCAGTAGTCCCTGGGCAGTTAATCAGCCCCAGCATTTT. Translating gives CASSPWAVNQPQHF.

V usage is TRBV4-3 and J usage is TRBJ2-2; TRBD1 is a possible D gene (5 bases). Germline lookup yields CDR1 LGHNA and CDR2 YSLEER. The CDR3 is 17 residues long. V lost 0 bases and J lost 0, with 11 bases in between. The CDR3 loop reads CASSQEDDSPNTGELFF. In nucleotides, the CDR3 is TGCGCCAGCAGCCAAGAGGATGACAGTCCGAACACCGGGGAGCTGTTTTTT.

The chain combines TRBV7-4 with TRBJ1-1; TRBD1 might be the D (5 bases). The CDR3 is 14 amino acids. V gave up 1 base and J gave up 1 base, with 7 bases separating them. From germline, CDR1 is SGHVT and CDR2 SQSDAQ. The CDR3 region is CASSLGQGNTEAFF. The CDR3 DNA reads as TGTGCCAGCAGCTTAGGTCAGGGGAACACTGAAGCTTTCTTT.

This clone occurred once. An end of the junction does not agree with germline; a read error may underlie this. The gene calls are TRBV6-5 and TRBJ2-7; D gene uncertain. This CDR3 region has 15 residues. CDR1 is MNHEY and CDR2 is SVGAGI in the germline V gene. The CDR3: CASSYSSLKSYERYF. CDR3 nucleotide sequence: TGTGCCAGCAGTTACTCGTCCCTAAAATCCTACGAGCGGTACTTC.

V and J are TRBV7-9 and TRBJ2-1; D gene ambiguous. Germline V lookup: CDR1 SEHNR, CDR2 FQNEAQ (reference sequence). Trimming pared 1 base from V and 2 bases from J, leaving 3 bases between. The length of the CDR3 is 13 residues. CDR3 DNA sequence: TGTGCCAGCAGCTTAGGAGCCTACAATGAGCAGTTCTTC. Residues: CASSLGAYNEQFF. The full variable domain, rest sourced from reference TRBV7-9 and TRBJ2-1, is DTGVSQNPRHKITKRGQNVTFRCDPISEHNRLYWYRQTLGQGPEFLTYFQNEAQLEKSRLLSDRFSAERPKGSFSTLEIQRTEQGDSAMYLCASSLGAYNEQFFGPGTRLTVL.

DNA for the CDR3: TGCGCCAGCAGCTTCAGGACCGGGACAGCCAGCTCCTACGAGCAGTACTTC. This sequence encodes CASSFRTGTASSYEQYF. The chain carries TRBV5-1 and TRBJ2-7; 7 nucleotides align to TRBD1. This CDR3 is built from 17 residues. V trimming: 2 bases; J trimming: 0 bases; junction bases outside the gene matches: 11. In germline, CDR1 is SGHRS, CDR2 YFSETQ.

The V gene is TRBV2, the J gene TRBJ2-2; D might be TRBD2 (5 bases). This CDR3 has 16 residues. Deletions cut 4 bases from V and 4 bases from J, with 16 bases between. Germline-derived CDR1 and CDR2 are SNHLY and FYNNEI. CDR3 amino acids: CASSAGHVRATGELFF. CDR3 bases: TGTGCCAGCAGTGCGGGCCATGTGAGGGCCACCGGGGAGCTGTTTTTT.

The chain couples TRBV9 to TRBJ2-1, with TRBD2 matching 10 bases. Trimming at V came to 1 base and at J to 9 bases, leaving 4 bases not matched to a gene. There are 14 residues in the CDR3. Germline V gene lookup returns CDR1 SGDLS and CDR2 YYNGEE. The CDR3 here is CASSVRTSGGEQFF. The CDR3 nucleotides read TGTGCCAGCAGCGTAAGGACTAGCGGAGGTGAGCAGTTCTTC.

The V call is TRBV14, the J call TRBJ2-1, with 8 bases aligning to TRBD2. J was trimmed by 5 bases and V by 1 base; bases with no gene match: 13. Germline values: CDR1 SGHDN, CDR2 FVKESK. The CDR3 totals 18 residues. The CDR3 DNA sequence: TGTGCCAGCAGCCAAGGAAAGTTTCCGGGACTAGACGACAATGAGCAGTTCTTC. Translated: CASSQGKFPGLDDNEQFF.